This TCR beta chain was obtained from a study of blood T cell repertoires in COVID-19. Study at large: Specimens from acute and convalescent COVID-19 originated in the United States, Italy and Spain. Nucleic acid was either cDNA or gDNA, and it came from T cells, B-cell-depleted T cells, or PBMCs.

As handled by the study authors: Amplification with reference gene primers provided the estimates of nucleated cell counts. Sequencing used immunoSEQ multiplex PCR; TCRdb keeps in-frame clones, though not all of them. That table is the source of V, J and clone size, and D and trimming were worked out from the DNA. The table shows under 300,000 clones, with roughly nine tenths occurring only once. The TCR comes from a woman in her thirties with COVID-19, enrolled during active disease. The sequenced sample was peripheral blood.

DNA for the CDR3: TGCGCCAGCAGACGAACTCAGGGGGCTCTCTCTGGAAACACCATATATTTT. Translating gives CASRRTQGALSGNTIYF. The chain joins TRBV5-1 to TRBJ1-3; 8 bases match TRBD1. V gave up 5 bases and J gave up 0 bases; unmatched junction bases: 10. This CDR3 comprises 17 residues. Looked up from germline, CDR1 is SGHRS and CDR2 is YFSETQ.